This T cell receptor beta chain was sequenced in a study of blood T cell repertoires in COVID-19. The CDR3 consists of 16 residues. Germline V gene lookup returns CDR1 MDHEN and CDR2 SYDVKM. Trimming pared 6 bases from V and 2 bases from J, leaving 17 bases between. Sequencing was performed with immunoSEQ multiplex PCR; in TCRdb, only in-frame clones are kept and a portion is missing. The table records around 130,000 clones, about 86% of them present only once. The TCR comes from a woman in her forties or fifties with acute or convalescent COVID-19. V is TRBV28 and J is TRBJ1-5; D unresolved. Input material: peripheral blood. CDR3 in amino acids: CASRPSGPGGNQPQHF. The DNA for the CDR3 is TGTGCCAGCAGACCTAGCGGCCCCGGGGGCAATCAGCCCCAGCATTTT.